This passage covers 9 T cell receptor beta chains from one sample sequenced in a study of graft-versus-host responses after intestinal transplantation (TCRdb year 2021). The time point label of this sample denotes: cells obtained before transplantation from donor or recipient. Receptor libraries were prepared by the immunoSEQ multiplex PCR assay. The table was pulled from immuneACCESS by TCRdb, which kept in-frame rearrangements only. Such tables lose some clones; where checked, under half of the loss comes from unresolved V genes, and the rest has no known cause. The sample records around 100,000 clones, just under 95% of which are singletons. Of the sample, less than 1.5% falls within the top ten clones. These receptors' antigens are unknown. The starting material was unstimulated CD8+ T cells sorted from spleen or lymph node cells, obtained before transplant. All receptors come from a human donor who was the organ donor for an intestinal transplant.

The chain links TRBV7-2 to TRBJ2-7; 8 bases align to TRBD2. CDR1 and CDR2 from the germline V gene are SGHTA and FQGNSA. The CDR3 has 15 amino acids. J lost 3 bases, V lost 4 bases, and 8 bases had no gene match. In DNA form, the CDR3 reads TGTGCCAGCAGCTCCTGGACTAGCCGAAACTACGAGCAGTACTTC. Residues: CASSSWTSRNYEQYF.

This chain connects TRBV11-2 to TRBJ2-4; D ambiguous. This CDR3 has 14 residues. Looked up from germline, CDR1 is SGHAT and CDR2 is FQNNGV. V lost 0 bases and J 3 bases, leaving 6 bases between the germline ends. CDR3 bases: TGTGCCAGCAGCTTAGACCACCGCAAAAACATTCAGTACTTC. As protein: CASSLDHRKNIQYF.

The chain is built from TRBV30 and TRBJ1-1; D not resolved. CDR1 is GTSNPN and CDR2 is SVGIG in the germline V gene (reference sequence). The ends were cut back, 1 base at V and 7 bases at J, with 13 bases in the middle. This CDR3 spans 13 amino acids. The CDR3: CAWSASSGFEAFF. Here the CDR3 DNA reads TGTGCCTGGAGTGCCTCGTCGGGGTTTGAAGCTTTCTTT.

Here the CDR3 reads CASSVAWASGSGEQFF. The DNA of the CDR3 is TGTGCCAGCAGCGTAGCTTGGGCTAGCGGGAGCGGTGAGCAGTTCTTC. The gene calls are TRBV9 and TRBJ2-1; TRBD2 agrees at 10 bases. After removal of 0 bases from V and 9 bases from J, the junction contained 9 bases not matched to a gene. Germline assignment: CDR1 SGDLS and CDR2 YYNGEE. This CDR3 has 16 residues.

This clone was counted a single time. The rearrangement links TRBV27 to TRBJ2-5; D ambiguous. The better agreement between TRBJ2-7 and the DNA end casts doubt on the J call. The CDR3 spans 13 residues. CDR1 and CDR2 (germline): MNHEY, SMNVEV (reference sequence). The CDR3 nucleotides are TGTGCCAGCAGTTTATCAGGGATCAACGAGCAGTACTTC. Translated, it gives CASSLSGINEQYF.

The V call is TRBV6-1, the J call TRBJ1-2; the match to TRBD1 covers 9 bases. The germline CDR1 and CDR2 sequences are MNHNS and SASEGT. CDR3 length equals 15 residues. The ends lost 0 bases at V and 8 bases at J; junction bases unmatched: 7. DNA for the CDR3: TGTGCCAGCAGTGAAGCTTGGGCCGGGACAGGGGGCTACACCTTC. Its translation: CASSEAWAGTGGYTF.

The genes are TRBV7-8 and TRBJ2-7, with D possibly being TRBD2 (5 bases). With 1 base removed from V and 1 base from J, the gap between germline ends came to 20 bases. The germline gives CDR1 SGHVS, CDR2 FQNEAQ. The CDR3 extends over 18 amino acids. The CDR3 protein is CASSLESPYLRRSYEQYF. As DNA, the CDR3 is TGTGCCAGCAGCTTAGAGTCGCCCTATCTACGGAGGTCCTACGAGCAGTACTTC.

The chain couples TRBV28 to TRBJ1-1, with D possibly matching TRBD1 (5 bases). Germline CDR1 and CDR2: MDHEN and SYDVKM. The CDR3 length is 14 residues. V was pared by 5 bases and J by 3 bases, with 13 bases between. The CDR3 protein is CASSPLGGDTEAFF. CDR3 sequence (DNA): TGTGCCAGCAGTCCCCTGGGAGGGGACACTGAAGCTTTCTTT.

The CDR3: CAHSFTPVGSETDTQYF. For the CDR3, the DNA is TGCGCCCACAGCTTCACACCGGTGGGATCCGAAACAGATACGCAGTATTTT. This sequence joins TRBV10-2 and TRBJ2-3, with unresolved D. This CDR3 is built from 17 residues. The V gene's germline CDR1 is WSHSY and CDR2 SAAADI. The V and J ends lost 11 bases and 3 bases respectively, with 27 bases between them.